A selection of T cell receptor beta chains follows, all from one sample in a study of cytomegalovirus exposure and HLA in healthy donors. TCRdb's table, derived via immunoSEQ multiplex PCR, lists solely in-frame clones and lacks some. The ten most abundant clones cover around 7.4% of a sample with 40,000 or so clones. The material sequenced was PBMCs. The receptor source for this set is a male donor in good health and CMV-seronegative. Each CDR3 is given with its conserved first and last residue. D genes are given only for firm matches.

.	TRBJ1-5	TRBV30	CAWSPTDSGNQPQHF
.	TRBJ1-2	TRBV20-1	CSARDRVNTF
.	.	TRBV5-1	CASSSGDTVGYEQYF
.	TRBJ1-2	TRBV4-1	CASSQDLSSSVGRNYGYTF
.	TRBJ2-5	TRBV6-5	CASSYSRQQETQYF
.	TRBJ2-7	TRBV21-1	CASSKRGGPSGTYEQYF
TRBD1	TRBJ2-1	TRBV29-1	CSVNLGQGVNEQFF
TRBD2	TRBJ2-1	TRBV30	CAYLAGSYNEQFF
.	TRBJ1-1	TRBV15	CATSRGRVSDTEAFF
.	TRBJ2-5	TRBV30	CAWRSRSGPYQETQYF
.	TRBJ2-2	TRBV11-2	CASSLNINTGELFF
.	TRBJ1-5	TRBV30	CAWSGQGSQPQHF
TRBD1	TRBJ1-5	TRBV28	CASLTGGGSNQPQHF
TRBD2	TRBJ2-3	TRBV2	CASSPPGLAGVSADTQYF
.	TRBJ2-1	TRBV6-5	CASSQGGNEQFF
.	TRBJ1-1	TRBV7-6	CATPPTGHPSGALNTEAFF
.	TRBJ1-4	TRBV18	CASSPSGDPYSGKLFF
TRBD1	TRBJ1-1	TRBV5-4	CASIDIQGLGLNTEAFF
TRBD2	TRBJ2-3	TRBV6-1	CASTVAGAPGGGQYF
TRBD1	TRBJ2-7	TRBV7-8	CASRKYRDSHGEQYF
TRBD2	TRBJ2-2	TRBV30	CAFSLLAGGGELFF
TRBD2	TRBJ2-7	TRBV30	CAWSVRGGRAYEQYF
.	TRBJ2-3	TRBV10-3	CATHALEPTDKQYF
.	TRBJ2-1	TRBV9	CASSPSTGSDNEQFF
.	TRBJ1-2	TRBV29-1	CSVERGNYGYTF
.	TRBJ2-4	TRBV30	CAWSRQGGYIQYF
.	TRBJ2-1	TRBV9	CASTSTGFPLNEQFF
.	.	TRBV5-1	CASSWQGYEQYF
.	TRBJ1-2	TRBV2	CASSGQVIPNYGYTF
TRBD2	TRBJ2-1	TRBV4-3	CASSQGATSGYNEQFF
.	TRBJ2-3	TRBV7-2	CASSLGAVVTDTQYF